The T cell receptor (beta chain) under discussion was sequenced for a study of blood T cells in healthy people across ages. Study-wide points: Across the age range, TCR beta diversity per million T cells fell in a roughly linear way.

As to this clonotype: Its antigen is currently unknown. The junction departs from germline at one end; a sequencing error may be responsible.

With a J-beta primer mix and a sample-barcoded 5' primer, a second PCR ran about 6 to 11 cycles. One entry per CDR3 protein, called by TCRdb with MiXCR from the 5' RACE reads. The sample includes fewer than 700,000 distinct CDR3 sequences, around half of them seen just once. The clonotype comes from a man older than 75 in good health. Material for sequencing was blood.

CDR3 sequence reads: CATSDPGQDQETRYF. The CDR3 region has the DNA TGTGCCACCAGTGACCCGGGACAGGACCAAGAGACCCGGTACTTC. This chain uses TRBV24-1 with TRBJ2-5, with 8 bases fitting TRBD1. Germline CDR1 reads KGHDR; CDR2 reads SFDVKD. The CDR3 sequence is 15 residues long.